The 15 T cell receptor beta chains presented below share a single source sample, sequenced in a study of PD-1 blockade in mismatch repair-deficient tumors. The data were produced by immunoSEQ multiplex PCR, yet TCRdb's version contains in-frame clones alone and is incomplete. This table has 30,000 to 45,000 clones, over 80% appearing once. Here the sequenced sample was PBMCs, taken about 38 weeks after starting pembrolizumab. These receptors came from an adult with mismatch repair-deficient cancer.

The gene calls are TRBV7-2 and TRBJ2-5, with D perhaps matching TRBD1 (6 bases). CDR3 length: 17 residues. V lost 8 bases and J lost 7, with 29 bases in between. Germline V gene data show CDR1 as SGHTA and CDR2 as FQGNSA. CDR3: CASPASPQDGTQGTQYF. As DNA, the CDR3 is TGTGCCAGCCCAGCTTCCCCCCAAGACGGAACACAGGGGACCCAGTACTTC.

The chain couples TRBV7-2 to TRBJ2-2; 9 bases agree with TRBD1. CDR1 and CDR2 (germline): SGHTA, FQGNSA. The CDR3 sequence is 14 residues long. The V gene end was trimmed by 5 bases and the J gene end by 7 bases; junction bases not matched to a gene: 5. The CDR3 region is CASSPTGGLGELFF. For the CDR3, the DNA is TGTGCCAGCAGCCCGACAGGGGGGCTCGGGGAGCTGTTTTTT.

V is TRBV19 and J is TRBJ2-3, with 7 positions matching TRBD1. Germline V gene data show CDR1 as LNHDA and CDR2 as SQIVND (reference sequence). Germline trimming cut 6 bases from V and 0 bases from J; bases unmatched to any gene: 6. CDR3 size: 15 residues. The CDR3 DNA follows: TGTGCCAGTAGACCGGGACAGCTTAGCACAGATACGCAGTATTTT. It is translated as CASRPGQLSTDTQYF.

The chain joins TRBV15 to TRBJ2-5; the match to TRBD2 covers 8 bases. The ends lost 6 bases at V and 0 bases at J; junction bases unmatched: 6. Germline V gene data show CDR1 as LNHNV and CDR2 as YYDKDF (reference sequence). The CDR3 consists of 15 residues. This CDR3 is CATRGPLADQETQYF. For the CDR3, the DNA is TGTGCCACCAGGGGCCCACTAGCGGACCAAGAGACCCAGTACTTC.

The chain uses TRBV6-5 and TRBJ1-1; tentative D call: TRBD1 (5 bases). Germline values: CDR1 MNHEY, CDR2 SVGAGI. The CDR3 is 13 residues long. V lost 8 bases and J 5 bases, leaving 15 bases between the germline ends. The CDR3: CASRLKGRTEAFF. CDR3 bases: TGTGCCAGCCGCCTGAAGGGGAGGACTGAAGCTTTCTTT.

The J gene is TRBJ2-1, the V gene TRBV5-8; 8 bases align to TRBD2. Losses at the gene ends were 2 bases for V and 6 bases for J; bases not matched to a gene: 7. Per the germline V gene, CDR1 is SGHTS and CDR2 is YDEGEE. The CDR3 spans 15 residues. The chain's CDR3 is CASSFYREGRNEQFF. CDR3 sequence (DNA): TGTGCCAGCAGCTTTTATCGGGAGGGCCGCAATGAGCAGTTCTTC.

V is TRBV7-2 and J is TRBJ1-5; TRBD1 matches 9 bases. Germline-derived CDR1 and CDR2 are SGHTA and FQGNSA. Unmatched junction bases numbered 3, after V lost 5 bases and J lost 4 bases. The CDR3 runs 14 residues. CDR3 loop: CASSPDRGNQPQHF. The CDR3 DNA sequence: TGTGCCAGCAGCCCGGACAGGGGAAATCAGCCCCAGCATTTT.

This clone was found a few times. The chain carries TRBV7-9 and TRBJ2-7, with a tentative D call TRBD1 (5 bases). V was pared by 5 bases and J by 5 bases, with 22 bases between. CDR1 is SEHNR and CDR2 is FQNEAQ in the germline V gene (reference sequence). CDR3 length: 16 residues. The CDR3 region is CASSTPRAARGHEQYF. The CDR3 DNA is TGTGCCAGCAGCACTCCCCGGGCCGCAAGGGGCCACGAGCAGTACTTC.

V gene TRBV5-1 combines with J gene TRBJ2-1, with 10 bases identical to TRBD2. The germline V gene encodes CDR1 SGHRS and CDR2 YFSETQ. CDR3 length equals 17 residues. J gave up 10 bases and V 0 bases, and 13 bases lay outside the gene matches. CDR3 in amino acids: CASSLASSGSPSVEQFF. Written as DNA, the CDR3 is TGCGCCAGCAGCTTGGCCTCTAGCGGGAGTCCTTCGGTCGAGCAGTTCTTC.

The chain carries TRBV28 and TRBJ2-3; TRBD2 matches 7 bases. The germline gives CDR1 MDHEN, CDR2 SYDVKM. J was trimmed by 2 bases and V by 3 bases; bases with no gene match: 8. The CDR3 has 16 residues. The CDR3 loop reads CASSFLGGSPTDTQYF. The DNA for the CDR3 is TGTGCCAGCAGTTTTCTGGGGGGGTCCCCCACAGATACGCAGTATTTT. The full variable domain, with the rest looked up from reference TRBV28 and TRBJ2-3, is DVKVTQSSRYLVKRTGEKVFLECVQDMDHENMFWYRQDPGLGLRLIYFSYDVKMKEKGDIPEGYSVSREKKERFSLILESASTNQTSMYLCASSFLGGSPTDTQYFGPGTRLTVL.

This chain uses TRBV5-1 with TRBJ2-2; 8 bases are a match to TRBD1. V shed 6 bases and J 5 bases; nucleotides not matched to a gene: 9. Germline CDR1 SGHRS, CDR2 YFSETQ. CDR3 length: 15 residues. CDR3 amino acids: CASTLGQGATGELFF. CDR3 DNA: TGCGCCAGCACCCTGGGGCAGGGGGCAACCGGGGAGCTGTTTTTT.

This chain connects TRBV19 to TRBJ2-7, with TRBD1 as a possible D gene (5 bases). The CDR3 consists of 11 residues. V was cut by 2 bases and J by 6 bases, with 5 bases left in between. CDR1 is LNHDA, CDR2 SQIVND, per germline (reference sequence). CDR3 protein: CASSIRGEQYF. The DNA for the CDR3 is TGTGCCAGTAGTATAAGGGGCGAGCAGTACTTC.

V is TRBV28 and J is TRBJ1-2, with 12 positions matching TRBD1. V was clipped by 6 bases and J by 7 bases; unmatched bases: 9. The CDR3 spans 15 residues. The germline V gene has CDR1 MDHEN and CDR2 SYDVKM. CDR3 DNA sequence: TGTGCCAGCAGCCTAACCGGGACAGGGGGCGTTGGCTACACCTTC. This translates into CASSLTGTGGVGYTF.

The chain combines TRBV6-1 with TRBJ2-7; weak D call: TRBD1 (5 bases). CDR3 length equals 14 residues. V shed 1 base and J shed 1 base, with 8 bases lying between them. From germline, CDR1 is MNHNS and CDR2 SASEGT. CDR3 nucleotides: TGTGCCAGCAGTGAAGGGGGCGCGTCCTACGAGCAGTACTTC. It yields the protein CASSEGGASYEQYF.

V usage is TRBV7-3 and J usage is TRBJ2-1, with 11 bases lining up with TRBD2. V trimming: 1 base; J trimming: 5 bases; junction bases outside the gene matches: 1. Germline loops: CDR1 SGHTA, CDR2 FQGTGA. The CDR3 covers 15 residues. The CDR3 DNA sequence: TGTGCCAGCAGCTTAAAGACTAGCGGGGACAATGAGCAGTTCTTC. It yields the protein CASSLKTSGDNEQFF.